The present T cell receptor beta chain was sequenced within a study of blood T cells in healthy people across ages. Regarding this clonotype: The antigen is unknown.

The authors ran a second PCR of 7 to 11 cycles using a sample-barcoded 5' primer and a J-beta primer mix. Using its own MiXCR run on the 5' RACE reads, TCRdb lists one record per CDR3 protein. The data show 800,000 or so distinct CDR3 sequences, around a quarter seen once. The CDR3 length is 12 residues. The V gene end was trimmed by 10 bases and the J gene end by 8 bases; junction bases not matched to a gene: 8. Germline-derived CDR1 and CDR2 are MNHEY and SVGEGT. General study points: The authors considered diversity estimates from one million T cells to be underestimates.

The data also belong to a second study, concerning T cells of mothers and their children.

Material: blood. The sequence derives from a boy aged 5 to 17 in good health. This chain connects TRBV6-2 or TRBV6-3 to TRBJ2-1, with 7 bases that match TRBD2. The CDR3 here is CAISSREDEQFF. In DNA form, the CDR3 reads TGTGCCATCTCTAGCCGGGAGGATGAGCAGTTCTTC.